One and the same sample provided the 32 T cell receptor beta chains below, sequenced in a study of PD-1 blockade in classical Hodgkin lymphoma. Every single patient, without exception, relapsed after autologous stem cell transplantation, and brentuximab vedotin exposure varied. Clones were sequenced by immunoSEQ multiplex PCR, and TCRdb holds only the in-frame ones, with some missing. The table includes around 41,000 clones, over 65% detected once. The sequencing here drew on peripheral blood mononuclear cells (PBMCs), taken before the second cycle of nivolumab. The source is a human donor with classical Hodgkin lymphoma.

In its sample, this clone was seen a few times. In DNA form, the CDR3 reads TGTGCCAGCAGGCTCAAACAGGGGGCGTCGGATACGCAGTATTTT. This encodes CASRLKQGASDTQYF. This rearrangement joins TRBV6-1 to TRBJ2-3; 9 bases map to TRBD1. Germline V gene lookup returns CDR1 MNHNS and CDR2 SASEGT. This CDR3 is built from 15 residues. J gave up 6 bases and V 6 bases, and 10 bases lay outside the gene matches.

V and J are TRBV5-4 and TRBJ2-7; weak D call: TRBD2 (5 bases). Germline CDR1 and CDR2: SGHNT and YYREEE (reference sequence). The V and J ends lost 0 bases and 6 bases respectively, with 10 bases between them. The length of the CDR3 is 13 residues. DNA for the CDR3: TGTGCCAGCAGCTTGGTGGGTGCGGGCGAGCAGTACTTC. Encoded protein: CASSLVGAGEQYF.

This chain joins TRBV5-5 and TRBJ1-5; weak D call: TRBD1 (5 bases). Germline V CDR1 and CDR2: SGHKS, YYEKEE (reference sequence). The CDR3 length is 16 residues. V lost 4 bases to trimming and J lost 6 bases, with 20 bases between them. The CDR3 nucleotides read TGTGCCAGCAGCCCAATTAGGGGCAGATCAAGTCAGCCCCAGCATTTT. This encodes CASSPIRGRSSQPQHF.

In its sample, this clone was seen a few times. This chain uses TRBV27 with TRBJ2-6, with D possibly TRBD1 on 6 matching bases. The germline V gene has CDR1 MNHEY and CDR2 SMNVEV (reference sequence). V shed 2 bases and J shed 2 bases, with 16 bases lying between them. The CDR3 contains 18 residues. CDR3 protein: CASSLATNRVTGANVLTF. CDR3 bases: TGTGCCAGCAGTTTAGCAACAAACAGGGTGACTGGGGCCAACGTCCTGACTTTC.

The chain uses TRBV14 and TRBJ1-1, with 9 bases matching TRBD1. Germline V gene data show CDR1 as SGHDN and CDR2 as FVKESK. The CDR3 runs 15 residues. The J segment lost 5 bases and the V segment lost 4 bases, leaving 8 bases of the junction unmatched. In DNA, the CDR3 is TGTGCCAGCAGCCCCTACAGGGGGCTCGGGACTGAAGCTTTCTTT. It codes for CASSPYRGLGTEAFF. Complete variable domain (other parts from reference TRBV14 and TRBJ1-1): EAGVTQFPSHSVIEKGQTVTLRCDPISGHDNLYWYRRVMGKEIKFLLHFVKESKQDESGMPNNRFLAERTGGTYSTLKVQPAELEDSGVYFCASSPYRGLGTEAFFGQGTRLTVV.

This clone was observed at least ten times. In DNA, the CDR3 is TGTGCCAGCAGCTTAGGAGGGGTCTCCGAGCAGTACTTC. Its protein product is CASSLGGVSEQYF. This chain joins TRBV13 and TRBJ2-7, with D possibly being TRBD1 (5 bases). The CDR3 extends over 13 amino acids. The germline V and J ends were trimmed by 0 bases and 6 bases, with 9 bases remaining between them. Germline CDR1 is PRHDT and CDR2 is FYEKMQ (reference sequence).

The chain couples TRBV7-2 to TRBJ2-5; 11 bases are a match to TRBD2. The V and J ends lost 3 bases and 5 bases, in that order; junction bases with no gene match: 8. The germline CDR1 and CDR2 sequences are SGHTA and FQGNSA. The CDR3 has 16 amino acids. The CDR3 nucleotides read TGTGCCAGCAGCTTTCAGGGTAGCGGGAGGGGGGAGACCCAGTACTTC. Amino acid sequence: CASSFQGSGRGETQYF.

The chain links TRBV9 to TRBJ1-3; maybe TRBD1 (6 bases). Germline V gives CDR1 SGDLS, CDR2 YYNGEE. This CDR3 is built from 14 residues. Trimming pared 4 bases from V and 0 bases from J, leaving 8 bases between. This chain's CDR3 is CASSQQGSGNTIYF. CDR3 DNA sequence: TGTGCCAGCAGCCAACAGGGCTCTGGAAACACCATATATTTT. The complete variable domain, with remaining parts taken from reference TRBV9 and TRBJ1-3, reads DSGVTQTPKHLITATGQRVTLRCSPRSGDLSVYWYQQSLDQGLQFLIQYYNGEERAKGNILERFSAQQFPDLHSELNLSSLELGDSALYFCASSQQGSGNTIYFGEGSWLTVV.

V and J are TRBV6-9 and TRBJ1-2; D gene ambiguous. CDR1 is MNHGY and CDR2 is SVAAGI in the germline V gene. This CDR3 is 13 amino acids long. The V gene lost 3 bases and the J gene lost 6 bases, with 11 bases spanning the gap. DNA for the CDR3: TGTGCCAGCAGTTACTCTGAGCAGGATGGCTACACCTTC. Residues: CASSYSEQDGYTF.

The rearrangement joins TRBV7-6 to TRBJ1-1; tentative D call: TRBD1 (6 bases). Trimming took off 1 base at V and 2 bases at J, with 8 bases between the two ends. Germline assignment: CDR1 SGHVS and CDR2 FNYEAQ. This CDR3 has 14 residues. CDR3 sequence: CASSLEQGNTEAFF. CDR3 coding DNA: TGTGCCAGCAGCTTAGAACAGGGCAACACTGAAGCTTTCTTT.

The V gene is TRBV13, the J gene TRBJ1-1; tentative D call: TRBD1 (5 bases). V lost 3 bases to trimming and J lost 2 bases, with 10 bases between them. Germline V gene lookup returns CDR1 PRHDT and CDR2 FYEKMQ (reference sequence). This CDR3 spans 14 amino acids. CDR3 coding DNA: TGTGCCAGCAGCTTCAGACAGCTTAACACTGAAGCTTTCTTT. Its translation is CASSFRQLNTEAFF.

J is TRBJ1-5 and V is TRBV7-9; D gene unclear. Trimming stripped 5 bases from V and 0 bases from J, with 17 bases between. Germline CDR1 and CDR2: SEHNR and FQNEAQ (reference sequence). The CDR3 totals 17 residues. The chain's CDR3 is CASSLAEGEYSNQPQHF. The CDR3 DNA follows: TGTGCCAGCAGCCTTGCGGAGGGAGAGTATAGCAATCAGCCCCAGCATTTT.

The rearrangement uses TRBV4-3 and TRBJ2-1; a possible D gene is TRBD2 (6 bases). Germline assignment: CDR1 LGHNA and CDR2 YSLEER. The CDR3 length is 16 residues. Trimming removed 0 bases from V and 2 bases from J, with 11 bases in between. CDR3 protein: CASSQDVGGPYNEQFF. CDR3 in DNA: TGCGCCAGCAGCCAAGACGTGGGAGGCCCCTACAATGAGCAGTTCTTC.

The chain employs TRBV28 and TRBJ2-3; D unresolved. The V and J ends lost 6 bases and 2 bases respectively, with 6 bases between them. The CDR3 is made up of 12 amino acids. Germline V CDR1 and CDR2: MDHEN, SYDVKM. The CDR3 is CASRRPTDTQYF. DNA of the CDR3: TGTGCCAGCAGGCGGCCCACAGATACGCAGTATTTT.

This clone was observed once. The V gene is TRBV11-2, the J gene TRBJ2-7; TRBD1 matches 8 bases. Germline trimming cut 3 bases from V and 3 bases from J; bases unmatched to any gene: 4. This CDR3 is built from 14 residues. Germline V gene sequence: CDR1 SGHAT, CDR2 FQNNGV. In DNA form, the CDR3 reads TGTGCCAGCAGCTTGGGACAGGCTTTCTACGAGCAGTACTTC. Translation: CASSLGQAFYEQYF.

Sample share makes this clone medium-sized. Here the CDR3 DNA reads TGCGCCAGCAGCCAAGATAGGAACACTGAAGCTTTCTTT. This codes for CASSQDRNTEAFF. This rearrangement joins TRBV4-1 to TRBJ1-1; D not certain. Looked up from germline, CDR1 is MGHRA and CDR2 is YSYEKL. V lost 0 bases to trimming and J lost 1 base, with 3 bases between them. This CDR3 is built from 13 residues.

V gene TRBV6-1 combines with J gene TRBJ2-1; 11 bases map to TRBD2. Germline V lookup: CDR1 MNHNS, CDR2 SASEGT. V lost 4 bases and J lost 9; bases outside the gene matches: 8. The CDR3 totals 15 residues. The CDR3 DNA reads TGTGCCAGCAGTGTAGGTAGCGGGGGGGCCGGTGAGCAGTTCTTC. It translates to CASSVGSGGAGEQFF.

The chain joins TRBV5-1 to TRBJ2-1, with 7 bases identical to TRBD2. From germline, CDR1 is SGHRS and CDR2 YFSETQ. J was trimmed by 0 bases and V by 0 bases; bases with no gene match: 6. The CDR3 consists of 17 residues. CDR3 amino acids: CASSLGYGGSSYNEQFF. DNA for the CDR3: TGCGCCAGCAGCTTGGGGTACGGCGGGAGCTCCTACAATGAGCAGTTCTTC.

This chain joins TRBV11-3 and TRBJ1-4; 8 bases line up with TRBD1. This CDR3 region has 18 residues. The V segment lost 4 bases and the J segment 6 bases; nucleotides outside the gene matches: 16. Germline V gene lookup returns CDR1 SGHNT and CDR2 YENEEA. This CDR3 is CASSCHPPDRVRYEKLFF. CDR3 DNA: TGTGCCAGCAGCTGCCACCCCCCGGACAGGGTCCGGTATGAAAAACTGTTTTTT.

This clone was observed a handful of times. V is TRBV30 and J is TRBJ1-1; no clear D. This CDR3 has 15 amino acids. The ends were cut back, 0 bases at V and 1 base at J, with 12 bases in the middle. Germline V CDR1 and CDR2: GTSNPN, SVGIG (reference sequence). CDR3 sequence reads: CAWSVRGVRNTEAFF. CDR3 nucleotide sequence: TGTGCCTGGAGTGTACGGGGAGTCAGGAACACTGAAGCTTTCTTT.

This clone showed up many times. This rearrangement joins TRBV4-3 to TRBJ2-1; 9 nucleotides align to TRBD1. CDR1 LGHNA and CDR2 YSLEER come from the germline V gene. The CDR3 totals 14 residues. The trim removed 4 bases at V and 7 bases at J, leaving 5 bases unmatched. CDR3 region: CASSLSDRGNEQFF. The CDR3 DNA follows: TGCGCCAGCAGCCTATCCGACAGGGGGAATGAGCAGTTCTTC.

V is TRBV19 and J is TRBJ2-2, with 8 bases that match TRBD1. The CDR3 has 15 amino acids. Trimming removed 8 bases from V and 2 bases from J; junction bases left unmatched: 7. CDR1 and CDR2 from the germline V gene are LNHDA and SQIVND (reference sequence). The CDR3 spells CASFLGQGNTGELFF. The CDR3 DNA is TGTGCCAGTTTCCTTGGACAGGGAAACACCGGGGAGCTGTTTTTT.

The rearrangement uses TRBV5-1 and TRBJ2-5, with TRBD1 identical over 7 bases. With V trimmed by 0 bases and J by 0 bases, 2 bases remained unmatched. This CDR3 contains 15 residues. Germline lookup yields CDR1 SGHRS and CDR2 YFSETQ. Here the CDR3 DNA reads TGCGCCAGCAGCTTGGAGGGGGCTAACCAAGAGACCCAGTACTTC. It translates to CASSLEGANQETQYF.

For the CDR3, the DNA is TGTGCCAGCAGTTTGCGGGGGCTACCGAGGACCGGGGAGCTGTTTTTT. This codes for CASSLRGLPRTGELFF. The gene calls are TRBV28 and TRBJ2-2; maybe TRBD2 (7 bases). Trimming removed 3 bases from V and 5 bases from J, with 16 bases in between. The CDR3 length is 16 residues. CDR1 is MDHEN, CDR2 SYDVKM, per germline.

The chain employs TRBV4-2 and TRBJ2-3, with TRBD2 matching 11 bases. The junction had 9 bases not matched to a gene; V was cut back by 3 bases and J by 4 bases. This CDR3 is 17 amino acids long. Germline V gene lookup returns CDR1 LGHNA and CDR2 YNFKEQ. CDR3 in amino acids: CASSQILAGAGPDTQYF. CDR3 bases: TGTGCCAGCAGCCAGATACTAGCGGGAGCCGGCCCAGATACGCAGTATTTT.

The chain is built from TRBV9 and TRBJ2-6; 7 bases map to TRBD1. This CDR3 has 16 amino acids. Germline V gene lookup returns CDR1 SGDLS and CDR2 YYNGEE. The trim removed 1 base at V and 4 bases at J, leaving 5 bases unmatched. The CDR3 coding sequence is TGTGCCAGCAGCGTAAGACAGGGTACCGGGGCCAACGTCCTGACTTTC. This translates into CASSVRQGTGANVLTF.

The chain couples TRBV6-6 to TRBJ2-6; D not resolved. The CDR3 is 14 residues long. The V end lost 2 bases, the J end lost 4 bases, and 6 bases lay between the germline ends. Looked up from germline, CDR1 is MNHNY and CDR2 is SVGAGI (reference sequence). This chain's CDR3 is CASSYMAGANVLTF. The DNA of the CDR3 is TGTGCCAGCAGTTACATGGCCGGGGCCAACGTCCTGACTTTC.

The gene calls are TRBV9 and TRBJ2-3, with D perhaps being TRBD1 or TRBD2 (5 bases each). The CDR3 sequence is 16 residues long. The germline CDR1 and CDR2 sequences are SGDLS and YYNGEE. Trimming shortened V by 3 bases and J by 0 bases, and 14 bases separated the two germline ends. CDR3 sequence reads: CASSGYRDGSTDTQYF. Written as DNA, the CDR3 is TGTGCCAGCAGCGGCTACCGGGACGGTAGCACAGATACGCAGTATTTT.

The rearrangement uses TRBV18 and TRBJ2-1; tentatively, D is TRBD2 (5 bases). The CDR3 runs 13 residues. Germline lookup yields CDR1 KGHSH and CDR2 LQKENI. V shed 0 bases and J shed 15 bases, with 15 bases lying between them. CDR3 coding DNA: TGTGCCAGCTCACCACCGTCGGCGGACTCTTCGTTCTTC. This encodes CASSPPSADSSFF.

This sequence joins TRBV19 and TRBJ1-2, with no clear D. Trimming removed 6 bases from V and 6 bases from J, with 17 bases in between. Looked up from germline, CDR1 is LNHDA and CDR2 is SQIVND (reference sequence). The CDR3 is made up of 14 amino acids. DNA for the CDR3: TGTGCCAGTAGGAATTATGAGTTGGGAGATGGCTACACCTTC. Translating it yields CASRNYELGDGYTF.

J is TRBJ2-5 and V is TRBV6-5; 8 bases agree with TRBD2. With 5 bases clipped from V and 2 bases from J, the junction kept 7 bases outside the gene matches. CDR1 and CDR2 from the germline V gene are MNHEY and SVGAGI. CDR3 length: 15 residues. The CDR3 protein is CASSAGGGLQETQYF. CDR3 in DNA: TGTGCCAGCAGTGCCGGGGGGGGCCTTCAAGAGACCCAGTACTTC.

The rearrangement links TRBV21-1 to TRBJ2-3; the table's D call of TRBD2 was not tested on the DNA. TRBV21-1 is a pseudogene locus. CDR3 size: 16 residues. The CDR3 sequence is CASSKDAGSGTDTQYF. CDR3 bases: TGTGCCAGCAGCAAAGACGCGGGTTCGGGCACAGATACGCAGTATTTT.